This entry lists 22 T cell receptor beta chains sequenced from one sample in a study of cytomegalovirus exposure and HLA in healthy donors. Researchers ran the PCR with 60 Vbeta and 13 Jbeta primers. Clones were read by immunoSEQ multiplex PCR, and TCRdb kept only the in-frame ones, dropping some. The sample holds 90,000 to 150,000 clones, around 79% seen once. Sequencing was carried out using PBMCs. The receptor source for this set is a middle-aged woman in good health and CMV-seronegative.

The rearrangement uses TRBV29-1 and TRBJ2-7; 7 bases are a match to TRBD1. V trimming: 6 bases; J trimming: 5 bases; junction bases outside the gene matches: 7. Germline V gene data show CDR1 as SQVTM and CDR2 as ANQGSEA. The CDR3 has 12 amino acids. The CDR3 sequence: CSVGQSSHEQYF. As DNA, the CDR3 is TGCAGCGTGGGACAGTCCTCACACGAGCAGTACTTC.

In nucleotides, the CDR3 is TGTGCCAGCAGCTTACCGCCAGGGGTCTATGGCTACACCTTC. It encodes CASSLPPGVYGYTF. The chain combines TRBV13 with TRBJ1-2, with a weak D call TRBD1 (6 bases). CDR3 length: 14 amino acids. Trimming pared 2 bases from V and 4 bases from J, leaving 11 bases between. Germline lookup yields CDR1 PRHDT and CDR2 FYEKMQ (reference sequence). The complete variable domain, with remaining parts taken from reference TRBV13 and TRBJ1-2, reads AAGVIQSPRHLIKEKRETATLKCYPIPRHDTVYWYQQGPGQDPQFLISFYEKMQSDKGSIPDRFSAQQFSDYHSELNMSSLELGDSALYFCASSLPPGVYGYTFGSGTRLTVV.

This clone was recorded once. The CDR3 DNA is TGTGCCAGCGGGGGACAGCTTAATGAAAAACTGTTTTTT. Translated, it gives CASGGQLNEKLFF. The rearrangement joins TRBV9 to TRBJ1-4; 7 bases are shared with TRBD1. Germline lookup yields CDR1 SGDLS and CDR2 YYNGEE. CDR3 length equals 13 residues. The V segment lost 7 bases and the J segment 4 bases; nucleotides outside the gene matches: 4.

This clone was found a few times. The CDR3 here is CAARLQGGGYGYTF. CDR3 coding DNA: TGTGCCGCTCGACTACAGGGGGGAGGGTATGGCTACACCTTC. J is TRBJ1-2 and V is TRBV6-1; TRBD1 matches at 8 bases. The germline gives CDR1 MNHNS, CDR2 SASEGT. V was pared by 11 bases and J by 5 bases, with 13 bases of the junction left unmatched. CDR3 length: 14 residues.

This clone was observed a single time. The chain couples TRBV4-1 to TRBJ1-6; the match to TRBD1 covers 7 bases. J was trimmed by 10 bases and V by 0 bases; bases with no gene match: 6. Per the germline V gene, CDR1 is MGHRA and CDR2 is YSYEKL. The CDR3 covers 15 residues. Here the CDR3 DNA reads TGCGCCAGCAGCCAAGATCCGCAGGGGGTCTCACCCCTCCACTTT. Translation: CASSQDPQGVSPLHF.

This clone has more than one count but fewer than ten. The chain is built from TRBV25-1 and TRBJ1-3; no firm D call. The V gene's germline CDR1 is MGHDK and CDR2 SYGVNS. There are 14 residues in the CDR3. Trimming pared 0 bases from V and 4 bases from J, leaving 7 bases between. The CDR3 spells CASSEYPGGNTIYF. The CDR3, as DNA: TGTGCCAGCAGTGAATACCCGGGAGGAAACACCATATATTTT.

This clone was recorded a few times. The rearrangement joins TRBV30 to TRBJ1-1; D unresolved. Per the germline V gene, CDR1 is GTSNPN and CDR2 is SVGIG (reference sequence). The germline V and J ends were trimmed by 3 bases and 6 bases, with 20 bases remaining between them. The CDR3 is made up of 15 amino acids. The chain's CDR3 is CAWSAPRGYNAEAFF. Written as DNA, the CDR3 is TGTGCCTGGAGCGCTCCCCGGGGTTATAATGCTGAAGCTTTCTTT.

The gene calls are TRBV27 and TRBJ1-2; TRBD1 matches at 9 bases. In germline, CDR1 is MNHEY, CDR2 SMNVEV (reference sequence). CDR3 length: 12 amino acids. Trimming removed 7 bases from V and 7 bases from J; junction bases left unmatched: 4. The CDR3 sequence is CASTTQGAGYTF. CDR3 in DNA: TGTGCCAGCACTACACAGGGGGCTGGCTACACCTTC.

V and J are TRBV19 and TRBJ2-7; TRBD2 agrees at 10 bases. J was trimmed by 5 bases and V by 5 bases; bases with no gene match: 6. Germline assignment: CDR1 LNHDA and CDR2 SQIVND (reference sequence). The CDR3 consists of 14 residues. CDR3 region: CASSDSGRWDEQYF. CDR3 in DNA: TGTGCCAGTAGTGATAGCGGGAGGTGGGACGAGCAGTACTTC.

This chain connects TRBV7-9 to TRBJ2-3; TRBD1 matches at 7 bases. Germline-derived CDR1 and CDR2 are SEHNR and FQNEAQ (reference sequence). This CDR3 has 15 amino acids. J gave up 0 bases and V 5 bases, and 5 bases lay outside the gene matches. The CDR3 DNA is TGTGCCAGCAGCGACAGGGTTCTTAGCACAGATACGCAGTATTTT. Protein sequence: CASSDRVLSTDTQYF.

V usage is TRBV2 and J usage is TRBJ2-2; D gene unclear. The germline V gene has CDR1 SNHLY and CDR2 FYNNEI. The V end lost 8 bases, the J end lost 1 base, and 8 bases lay between the germline ends. This CDR3 has 13 amino acids. The CDR3 bases are TGTGCCAGCTTCTTCGGGAACACCGGGGAGCTGTTTTTT. This encodes CASFFGNTGELFF. The full variable domain, completed using reference TRBV2 and TRBJ2-2, is EPEVTQTPSHQVTQMGQEVILRCVPISNHLYFYWYRQILGQKVEFLVSFYNNEISEKSEIFDDQFSVERPDGSNFTLKIRSTKLEDSAMYFCASFFGNTGELFFGEGSRLTVL.

The rearrangement links TRBV5-1 to TRBJ2-7, with D possibly matching TRBD1 (6 bases). The V gene lost 4 bases and the J gene lost 3 bases, with 14 bases spanning the gap. The CDR3 sequence is 14 residues long. Germline V lookup: CDR1 SGHRS, CDR2 YFSETQ. CDR3: CASSGGPNRYEQYF. CDR3 sequence (DNA): TGCGCCAGCAGCGGGGGCCCTAACCGCTACGAGCAGTACTTC. Full variable domain (remainder filled in from reference TRBV5-1 and TRBJ2-7): KAGVTQTPRYLIKTRGQQVTLSCSPISGHRSVSWYQQTPGQGLQFLFEYFSETQRNKGNFPGRFSGRQFSNSRSEMNVSTLELGDSALYLCASSGGPNRYEQYFGPGTRLTVT.

Notes on this clone: Mismatch with germline at one junction end may stem from a read error. The sample contains more than one DNA sequence encoding this CDR3. V gene TRBV5-8 combines with J gene TRBJ2-3; 7 nucleotides align to TRBD1. The CDR3 covers 16 residues. The germline CDR1 and CDR2 sequences are SGHTS and YDEGEE. CDR3 bases: TGCGCCAGCAGCTTGGGTCGGGACAGCAGCACAGATACGCAGTATTTT. Translated, it gives CASSLGRDSSTDTQYF.

This clone was seen only once. V is TRBV6-1 and J is TRBJ1-2; the match to TRBD1 covers 7 bases. Germline-derived CDR1 and CDR2 are MNHNS and SASEGT. The length of the CDR3 is 12 residues. The junction had 7 bases not matched to a gene; V was cut back by 3 bases and J by 12 bases. The CDR3 DNA follows: TGTGCCAGCAGTGAGTGGACAGGATCCAACACCTTC. Translation gives CASSEWTGSNTF.

This chain joins TRBV4-2 and TRBJ2-3; 9 bases match TRBD2. Per the germline V gene, CDR1 is LGHNA and CDR2 is YNFKEQ. The CDR3 runs 19 residues. V dropped 0 bases and J dropped 1; count of bases not matched to a gene: 11. CDR3 loop: CASSQDIPFSSGGTDTQYF. DNA of the CDR3: TGTGCCAGCAGCCAAGATATACCCTTCTCTAGCGGGGGCACAGATACGCAGTATTTT.

V is TRBV7-6 and J is TRBJ2-3; D might be TRBD2 (6 bases). With 0 bases removed from V and 4 bases from J, the gap between germline ends came to 8 bases. Per germline, CDR1 SGHVS and CDR2 FNYEAQ. The CDR3 sequence is 14 residues long. The CDR3 DNA follows: TGTGCCAGCAGCTTAGCTGGCGGGGCAGATACGCAGTATTTT. The encoded protein is CASSLAGGADTQYF.

This clone occurred a few times. The chain is built from TRBV18 and TRBJ1-2; 10 nucleotides match TRBD1. This CDR3 has 13 residues. Trimming at V came to 3 bases and at J to 8 bases, leaving 3 bases not matched to a gene. CDR1 and CDR2 (germline): KGHSH, LQKENI. The chain's CDR3 is CASSPGQGGGYTF. CDR3 DNA sequence: TGTGCCAGCTCACCTGGACAGGGGGGAGGCTACACCTTC.

V is TRBV18 and J is TRBJ1-2, with TRBD1 matching 9 bases. With V trimmed by 4 bases and J by 3 bases, 3 bases remained unmatched. Germline CDR1 KGHSH, CDR2 LQKENI. The CDR3 length is 14 residues. The CDR3: CASSRDREYYGYTF. CDR3 DNA sequence: TGTGCCAGCTCACGGGACAGGGAGTACTATGGCTACACCTTC.

In this sample, this clone turned up once. CDR3 sequence: CASSLNPGSNTEAFF. The DNA of the CDR3 is TGTGCCAGCAGCCTTAACCCAGGGTCGAACACTGAAGCTTTCTTT. The gene calls are TRBV7-2 and TRBJ1-1; D is perhaps TRBD1 (5 bases). The CDR3 extends over 15 amino acids. Germline V gene sequence: CDR1 SGHTA, CDR2 FQGNSA. Trimming cost V 5 bases and J 1 base, with 14 bases left between them.

J is TRBJ1-2 and V is TRBV6-5; 7 bases match TRBD1. The CDR3 is made up of 14 amino acids. After removal of 5 bases from V and 2 bases from J, the junction contained 5 bases not matched to a gene. In germline, CDR1 is MNHEY, CDR2 SVGAGI. CDR3 region: CASSRDRDNYGYTF. The CDR3 DNA follows: TGTGCCAGCAGTCGTGACAGGGACAACTATGGCTACACCTTC.

V is TRBV5-5 and J is TRBJ2-1; 12 nucleotides match TRBD2. V shed 0 bases, J shed 6 bases, and the junction held 7 bases outside the gene matches. The CDR3 runs to 17 residues. Germline-derived CDR1 and CDR2 are SGHKS and YYEKEE (reference sequence). The CDR3 DNA reads TGTGCCAGCAGCTTGGTTTCCCTAGCGGGAGGGGCCAATGAGCAGTTCTTC. Its translation is CASSLVSLAGGANEQFF.

V is TRBV5-1 and J is TRBJ1-2; 9 bases agree with TRBD1. With V trimmed by 1 base and J by 2 bases, 6 bases remained unmatched. CDR3 length: 16 residues. Germline V gives CDR1 SGHRS, CDR2 YFSETQ. The CDR3 protein is CASSLTATGGNYGYTF. In nucleotides, the CDR3 is TGCGCCAGCAGCTTGACCGCGACAGGGGGGAACTATGGCTACACCTTC.